This entry is about one T cell receptor beta chain. Other nucleotide sequences from this sample produce the same CDR3. V lost 0 bases, J lost 7 bases, and 5 bases stayed unmatched. The CDR3 is 16 amino acids. CDR1 and CDR2 (germline): WSHSY, SAAADI. Per the original data handling: Using reference gene primer amplification, nucleated cell counts were estimated. Sequencing used immunoSEQ multiplex PCR; TCRdb keeps in-frame clones, though not all of them. The V and J calls and clone size were taken over from that table, and D and trimming were inferred from the DNA. The table includes some 400,000 clones, more than 80% detected once. The data derive from a study of blood T cell repertoires in COVID-19. Across the whole study: Acute and convalescent COVID-19 specimens originated in the United States, Italy and Spain. T cells, B-cell-depleted T cells, or PBMCs supplied cDNA or gDNA.

The rearrangement joins TRBV10-2 to TRBJ2-7, with 14 bases identical to TRBD2. The sequencing sample was made of PBMCs or T cells enriched from blood (not recorded which). This receptor was taken from a man aged 25-40 years who had recovered from COVID-19. This chain's CDR3 is CASSESGLAGVGEQYF. The CDR3 region has the DNA TGCGCCAGCAGTGAGTCGGGACTAGCGGGAGTCGGGGAGCAGTACTTC.